The rows below give T cell receptor beta chains drawn from one sample of a study of blood T cells in healthy people across ages. TCRdb itself ran the 5' RACE reads through MiXCR, one entry per CDR3 protein. This sample has approximately 800,000 distinct CDR3 sequences; about three fifths occur once, and the top ten carry 20% to 25%. Sample: blood. These receptors were taken from a young man in good health. The CDR3 runs from the conserved cysteine through the conserved F or W. The listing skips clone size in some rows; elsewhere it reads once, few, many or a size class.

19	TRBV7-6	TRBJ2-7	.	CASSSYPKGQGISPYEQYF
17	TRBV7-2	TRBJ2-3	.	CASSPRRLSGGTDTQYF
15	TRBV24-1	TRBJ1-4	.	CAQRQIREPNEKLFF
15	TRBV7-9	.	few	CASSSTSGESYEQYF
17	TRBV20-1	TRBJ2-3	few	CSATSGVLIGLTDTQYF
17	TRBV28	TRBJ2-3	.	CASSQPGLASITDTQYF
14	TRBV28	TRBJ1-2	.	CASRVRQGFRGYTF
13	TRBV20-1	TRBJ2-7	few	CSASAAATYEQYF
15	TRBV11-1	TRBJ2-7	.	CASSLTGTSAYEQYF
14	TRBV30	TRBJ2-1	.	CAWSVTDYRTEQFF
14	TRBV27	TRBJ2-3	.	CASRKTGLGDTQYF